The TCR beta chain under discussion was sequenced for a study of identical twins. Via MiXCR, TCRdb re-called the 5' RACE reads, giving one row per CDR3 protein. Of about 900,000 distinct CDR3 sequences in the sample, more than 9% were seen once. General study findings and limits: Cross-sectional statistical analysis was relied on for the conclusions, without the same donors being followed. Abundant cord blood beta clonotypes carried fewer insertions; memory repertoires showed none.

The CDR3 is 16 amino acids. Germline assignment: CDR1 SEHNR and CDR2 FQNEAQ (reference sequence). The junction had 4 bases not matched to a gene; V was cut back by 1 base and J by 3 bases. This clonotype appeared a few times. Its target is unknown. The same data also contributed to another study, on yellow fever vaccine responses in identical twins. Per that study: Twins' T cell vaccine responses reportedly looked partly convergent, partly personalized.

The chain carries TRBV7-9 and TRBJ2-1; 9 nucleotides align to TRBD2. The source of this sequence is a young woman in good health. Material: PBMCs. The CDR3 nucleotides read TGTGCCAGCAGCTTAGGTGGCGGGAGGGGCTACAATGAGCAGTTCTTC. Its translation is CASSLGGGRGYNEQFF.